This T cell receptor (beta chain) was identified in a study of metastatic and nonmetastatic thyroid tumors. Across the study: Malignant and benign thyroid patients had repertoires compared in peripheral blood and tumor or nodule tissue. Study conclusions and caveats: Benign nodules were reported to have significantly lower TCR beta diversity than malignant thyroid tumors, in blood and tumor.

Study processing details: A classifier for distant metastasis in papillary thyroid cancer was constructed using CDR3 differences observed across clinicopathological groups. TCRdb re-called clones from the PCR reads using MiXCR. What appears here as the V and J calls and clone size reflects TCRdb's work, not the paper's. In the table there are over 35,000 clones, roughly 13% of which are singletons. Points on this clone: The antigen is undetermined.

There were no patients who had received any treatment before thyroid surgery. Germline V gene lookup returns CDR1 SNHLY and CDR2 FYNNEI. V dropped 6 bases and J dropped 8; count of bases not matched to a gene: 9. The CDR3 has 14 residues. The clonotype was recovered from a female donor with papillary thyroid cancer or a benign thyroid nodule (not recorded which). Some clones in this sample may be carry-over from other donors' samples. The material sequenced was blood. The J gene is TRBJ2-1, the V gene TRBV2; 8 positions match TRBD2. The CDR3 nucleotides are TGTGCCAGCAGACGGGAGGGTCTATTCTATGAGCAGTTCTTC. Translating it yields CASRREGLFYEQFF.